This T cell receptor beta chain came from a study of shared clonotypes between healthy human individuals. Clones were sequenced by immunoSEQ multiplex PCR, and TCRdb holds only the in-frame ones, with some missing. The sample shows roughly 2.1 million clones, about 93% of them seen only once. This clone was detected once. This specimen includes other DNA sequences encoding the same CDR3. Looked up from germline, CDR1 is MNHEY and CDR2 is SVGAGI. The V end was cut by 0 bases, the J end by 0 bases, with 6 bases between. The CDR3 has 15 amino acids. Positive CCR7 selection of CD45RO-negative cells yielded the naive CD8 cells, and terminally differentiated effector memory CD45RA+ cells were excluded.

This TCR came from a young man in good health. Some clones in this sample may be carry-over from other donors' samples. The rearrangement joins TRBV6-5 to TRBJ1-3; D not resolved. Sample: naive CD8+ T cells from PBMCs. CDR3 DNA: TGTGCCAGCAGTTACTCCGGGAACTCTGGAAACACCATATATTTT. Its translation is CASSYSGNSGNTIYF.